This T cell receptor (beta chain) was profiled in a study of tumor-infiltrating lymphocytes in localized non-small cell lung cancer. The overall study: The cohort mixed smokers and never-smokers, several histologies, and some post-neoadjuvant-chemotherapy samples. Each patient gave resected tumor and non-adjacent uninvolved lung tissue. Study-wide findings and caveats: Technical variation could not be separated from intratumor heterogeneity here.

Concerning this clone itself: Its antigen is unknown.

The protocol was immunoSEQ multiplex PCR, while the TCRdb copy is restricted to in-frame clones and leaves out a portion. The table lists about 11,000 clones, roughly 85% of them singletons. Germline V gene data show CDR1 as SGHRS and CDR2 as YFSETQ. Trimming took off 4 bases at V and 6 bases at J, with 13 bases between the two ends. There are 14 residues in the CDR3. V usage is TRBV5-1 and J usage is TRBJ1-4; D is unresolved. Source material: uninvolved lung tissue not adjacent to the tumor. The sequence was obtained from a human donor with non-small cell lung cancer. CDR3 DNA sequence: TGCGCCAGCAGCCTCGGCGGGTGGGATGAAAAACTGTTTTTT. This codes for CASSLGGWDEKLFF.